The TCR beta chain described here comes from a study of blood T cell repertoires in COVID-19. Across the whole study: Sites in the United States, Italy and Spain provided acute and convalescent COVID-19 samples. The analysed material was cDNA or gDNA that came from T cells, B-cell-depleted T cells, or PBMCs.

How the authors handled the data: Amplified reference gene primers provided the basis for estimating nucleated cell counts. The data were produced by immunoSEQ multiplex PCR, yet TCRdb's version contains in-frame clones alone and is incomplete. V and J calls and clone size are those listed in that table; D and trimming were worked out from the DNA. The sample shows more than 200,000 clones, 70% to 90% of them seen only once. With 2 bases removed from V and 3 bases from J, the gap between germline ends came to 10 bases. CDR1 is PRHDT, CDR2 FYEKMQ, per germline (reference sequence). The CDR3 runs 14 residues.

The sequence was obtained from a man aged 45 to 65 with acute or convalescent COVID-19. The chain joins TRBV13 to TRBJ1-2; a possible D gene is TRBD1 (6 bases). Input material: peripheral blood. CDR3 nucleotide sequence: TGTGCCAGCAGCTTACGCTCAGGGGACTATGGCTACACCTTC. Residues: CASSLRSGDYGYTF.